Sequencing of this T cell receptor (beta chain) was carried out in a study of blood T cell repertoires in COVID-19. Study as a whole: COVID-19 samples from acute and convalescent phases originated in the United States, Italy and Spain.

Here immunoSEQ multiplex PCR was the method, and the copy in TCRdb shows in-frame clones only, minus some. The table shows under 450,000 clones, with approximately 90% occurring only once. V was pared by 6 bases and J by 5 bases, with 3 bases of the junction left unmatched. This CDR3 has 12 amino acids. CDR1 is SGHTA and CDR2 is FQGNSA in the germline V gene. This clone was found once. The V gene is TRBV7-2, the J gene TRBJ1-2; 7 nucleotides agree with TRBD1. This receptor was obtained from a woman aged 40 to 50 with COVID-19, enrolled during active disease. The sequenced sample consisted of peripheral blood. For the CDR3, the DNA is TGTGCCAGCAGGGACAGGAATTATGGCTACACCTTC. Its translation: CASRDRNYGYTF.